This T cell receptor beta chain was sequenced during a study of cytotoxic CD8 clonotypes in ibrutinib-treated CLL. General study results and limits: Circulating CD8+ T-cell counts were tracked by baseline clonality, which exceeded that of age-matched healthy donors.

From germline, CDR1 is ENHRY and CDR2 SYGVKD. The CDR3 extends over 14 amino acids. Trimming pared 4 bases from V and 1 base from J, leaving 10 bases between. On this clone itself: Its antigen is unknown.

Sequencing was performed with immunoSEQ multiplex PCR; in TCRdb, only in-frame clones are kept and a portion is missing. The profile shows some 17,000 clones, roughly three fifths of them singletons. This chain links TRBV10-3 with TRBJ2-5; tentatively, D is TRBD2 (5 bases). Sequenced here: PBMCs, sampled after 12 months of ibrutinib treatment. This receptor was taken from a human donor with chronic lymphocytic leukemia. In DNA, the CDR3 is TGTGCCATCAGTGGATCTAGCAGCCAAGAGACCCAGTACTTC. The encoded protein is CAISGSSSQETQYF.